This entry concerns a single T cell receptor (beta chain). Antigen: not known. This record belongs to a study of a mutant IDH1 vaccine in newly diagnosed glioma. Study-level background: Every participant had undergone radiotherapy, temozolomide, or both before, and most underwent both.

Repertoires were generated with immunoSEQ multiplex PCR, while TCRdb's copy carries only in-frame clones and drops some. The sample yields 50,000 to 70,000 clones, 74% seen once. Time point in this sample: week 35, safety follow-up. In every dose of vaccine, 300 ug of mutant IDH1 20-mer peptide was given alongside topical imiquimod. This receptor was taken from a man aged 45 to 65 with glioma. Sequenced material: PBMCs, taken from a glioma patient whose treatment included an IDH1 peptide vaccine.

Here the CDR3 reads CASRQTGDSTDTQYF. CDR3 nucleotides: TGTGCCAGCAGGCAGACAGGGGATAGCACAGATACGCAGTATTTT. The V and J genes are TRBV2 and TRBJ2-3; 8 positions agree with TRBD1. Trimming cost V 6 bases and J 0 bases; bases outside gene matches: 5. Per the germline V gene, CDR1 is SNHLY and CDR2 is FYNNEI. The CDR3 contains 15 residues.